This T cell receptor (beta chain) was sequenced during a study of PD-1 blockade in classical Hodgkin lymphoma (TCRdb year 2020). In the study overall: Nivolumab dosing was 3 mg/kg intravenously every 2 weeks, continuing until either disease progression or unacceptable toxicity. The study used TCR beta sequencing and CyTOF to define a peripheral blood immune signature of response to PD-1 blockade in classical Hodgkin lymphoma. On the study overall, not on this receptor specifically: The study was restricted to a single clinical trial cohort, and the causes of repertoire differences, possibly disease activity or prior therapy, were left undefined. Baseline TCR diversity was reported to be lower in newly diagnosed patients than in healthy donors, and even lower in relapsed/refractory patients. Trial patients achieving complete response had baseline diversity similar to newly diagnosed patients, whereas partial responders and progressors had significantly lower diversity. CD4+ but not CD8+ TCR diversity rose significantly by C4D1 (p=0.0027 vs p=0.16), most apparent in complete responders (p=0.02). Lower diversity was seen in patients whose nivolumab began less than 1 year after ASCT, and these patients were left out of later analyses so that immune reconstitution would not confound the results.

CDR1 and CDR2, per the germline V gene, are MNHEY and SVGAGI. Including cysteine and phenylalanine, the CDR3 has 14 amino acids. Left in the record is the CDR3 DNA by itself, 42 bases read in frame from the first base. V is cut back by 2 bases and J by 6 bases, with 2 bases in the junction unmatched. Genomic DNA was extracted with the Qiagen DNeasy kit from unsorted PBMCs and from negatively selected CD4+ and CD8+ fractions. Amplification of TCR beta CDR3 regions was done by immunoSEQ multiplex PCR with primers that anneal to V and J segments. A synthetic immune receptor repertoire was used to minimize amplification bias, and any residual bias was removed computationally once sequencing was done. The authors' analysis ran thus. Custom Python scripts were used to quantify repertoire diversity as the Shannon entropy index. The unsorted, CD4+ and CD8+ repertoires were each analyzed separately, with the exception of combined analyses, where CD4+ and CD8+ sequences were merged in silico. Clonal expansion was defined as at least a 2-fold frequency increase after treatment relative to C1D1, with a pseudocount of 0.5 for undetected baseline clones. Clones with 0 or 1 copy at C1D1 were classified as singleton clones, and clones with 2 or more copies were classified as non-singleton clones. Clones expanded in unsorted samples were annotated as CD4+, CD8+ or unknown by matching protein sequences in sorted samples from the same patient. Wilcoxon tests were applied to paired samples to test diversity changes from C1D1 to C4D1. This is the immuneACCESS table as TCRdb keeps it, with only in-frame sequences that have V and J called. A part of the clones is gone; compared with another copy, unresolved V genes explain less than half, and the rest is unexplained. Clone size and the V and J calls come from that table; the DNA yielded D and trimming. For this sample the table gives about 97,000 clones, of which approximately 80% were detected only once. The ten largest clonotypes hold 12% of the sample.

About this clone itself: No antigen is known for it. Nothing much larger sits one base from this clone, and base qualities are not available.

In the paper's terms, the time point label means: cycle 1 day 1 (C1D1), immediately before nivolumab initiation. Every trial patient had relapsed following autologous stem cell transplantation, and prior brentuximab vedotin exposure was what differed among cohorts A, B and C. The trial cohort was composed of 56 patients with relapsed/refractory classical Hodgkin lymphoma, for whom complete response, partial response or progressive disease was recorded as best overall response. Trial patients were treated with single-agent nivolumab in the multi-cohort phase II CheckMate 205 trial. An independent review committee assessed best overall response using the 2007 International Working Group response criteria. PBMCs from the trial were collected at three points: immediately before nivolumab initiation (C1D1), and during therapy at cycle 2 day 1 and cycle 4 day 1. Peripheral blood was collected in 8 mL Vacutainer Cell Preparation Tubes, from which PBMCs were isolated by centrifugation and then cryopreserved.

In this chain, TRBV6-5 is recombined with TRBJ2-2; 8 bases in the junction line up with TRBD2. The source was peripheral blood mononuclear cells (PBMCs), collected at baseline. The sequence was collected from a human donor with classical Hodgkin lymphoma. The DNA is as follows: TGTGCCAGCAGTTACAGGGGACTAGCCGGGGAGCTGTTTTTT. Its coded protein is CASSYRGLAGELFF.